What follows are 25 T cell receptor beta chains derived from one specimen sequenced in a study of blood T cell repertoires in COVID-19 (TCRdb year 2020). The method behind the library was the immunoSEQ multiplex PCR assay. In its TCRdb copy, this immuneACCESS table keeps in-frame sequences only and misses some clones. Where compared with another copy, unresolved V genes explain less than half of these, and the others have no known cause. The sample profile shows roughly 200,000 clones; around 89% of them were found once. The ten largest clones represent 1.2% of the sample. Sequenced sample: PBMCs or T cells enriched from blood (not recorded which). Source of these receptors: a man younger than 45 who had recovered from COVID-19.

The chain has TRBV19 and TRBJ1-1; D ambiguous. Per germline, CDR1 LNHDA and CDR2 SQIVND (reference sequence). Trimming cost V 3 bases and J 1 base, with 9 bases left between them. The CDR3 covers 14 residues. The CDR3 sequence is CASSISGSNTEAFF. The CDR3 nucleotides are TGTGCCAGTAGTATTTCCGGGTCGAACACTGAAGCTTTCTTT.

The chain couples TRBV11-2 to TRBJ2-7; 7 bases align to TRBD1. V was clipped by 0 bases and J by 0 bases; unmatched bases: 2. The CDR3 covers 15 residues. From germline, CDR1 is SGHAT and CDR2 FQNNGV. The CDR3 DNA is TGTGCCAGCAGCTTAGACAGGGGGAGCTCCTACGAGCAGTACTTC. It codes for CASSLDRGSSYEQYF.

The gene calls are TRBV2 and TRBJ1-6; TRBD1 matches 8 bases. This CDR3 is built from 13 residues. In germline, CDR1 is SNHLY, CDR2 FYNNEI. V lost 10 bases to trimming and J lost 5 bases; unmatched junction nucleotides: 4. The CDR3 coding sequence is TGTGCCACCCGGGGACAGGATAATTCACCCCTCCACTTT. Translating it yields CATRGQDNSPLHF.

The chain joins TRBV27 to TRBJ1-5; TRBD1 agrees at 8 bases. The junction had 5 bases not matched to a gene; V was cut back by 2 bases and J by 2 bases. The CDR3 extends over 16 amino acids. The V gene's germline CDR1 is MNHEY and CDR2 SMNVEV (reference sequence). The CDR3, as DNA: TGTGCCAGCAGTTTAACACCCAGGGGGCGCAATCAGCCCCAGCATTTT. Translation: CASSLTPRGRNQPQHF.

V is TRBV11-3 and J is TRBJ1-4; no clear D gene. Germline-derived CDR1 and CDR2 are SGHNT and YENEEA. The germline V and J ends were trimmed by 3 bases and 7 bases, with 9 bases remaining between them. The CDR3 is 13 residues long. CDR3 bases: TGTGCCAGCAGCTTCCTAAGCGGTGAAAAACTGTTTTTT. Its protein is CASSFLSGEKLFF. The variable domain in full, completed from reference TRBV11-3 and TRBJ1-4, reads EAGVVQSPRYKIIEKKQPVAFWCNPISGHNTLYWYLQNLGQGPELLIRYENEEAVDDSQLPKDRFSAERLKGVDSTLKIQPAELGDSAVYLCASSFLSGEKLFFGSGTQLSVL.

This chain joins TRBV2 and TRBJ1-2; possible D gene TRBD1, 6 bases. Trimming took off 2 bases at V and 6 bases at J, with 13 bases between the two ends. The CDR3 covers 14 residues. Germline V gene sequence: CDR1 SNHLY, CDR2 FYNNEI. The CDR3, as DNA: TGTGCCAGCAGTGAATCACGGGGGGCGAATGGCTACACCTTC. Protein sequence: CASSESRGANGYTF.

The rearrangement joins TRBV5-5 to TRBJ2-1; no definite D call. CDR3 size: 13 residues. Germline CDR1 SGHKS, CDR2 YYEKEE (reference sequence). V was shortened by 0 bases and J by 5 bases, with 6 bases between the two germline ends. CDR3 DNA sequence: TGTGCCAGCAGCTTGGTTCCCGACAATGAGCAGTTCTTC. It encodes CASSLVPDNEQFF.

The chain combines TRBV3-1 (or the pseudogene TRBV3-2) with TRBJ2-2; TRBD2 matches at 11 bases. Germline trimming cut 1 base from V and 6 bases from J; bases unmatched to any gene: 1. The CDR3 totals 15 residues. CDR1 and CDR2 from the germline V gene are LGHDT and YNNKEL (reference sequence). CDR3 nucleotides: TGTGCCAGCAGCCAAGCTAGCGGGGGGTCCGGGGAGCTGTTTTTT. Translation: CASSQASGGSGELFF.

J is TRBJ1-2 and V is TRBV27; 7 positions match TRBD1. V lost 8 bases to trimming and J lost 4 bases; unmatched junction nucleotides: 13. The length of the CDR3 is 15 residues. Germline lookup yields CDR1 MNHEY and CDR2 SMNVEV (reference sequence). The CDR3 region is CASPPGQSNFYGYTF. The CDR3 nucleotides are TGTGCCAGCCCCCCGGGACAGTCAAATTTCTATGGCTACACCTTC.

This sequence joins TRBV3-1 (or the pseudogene TRBV3-2) and TRBJ1-2; D gene ambiguous. In germline, CDR1 is LGHDT, CDR2 YNNKEL (reference sequence). Deletions cut 4 bases from V and 8 bases from J, with 17 bases between. CDR3 length: 14 amino acids. CDR3 bases: TGTGCCAGCAGCCCTATTGACACAGTTGGGGGCTACACCTTC. This gives the protein CASSPIDTVGGYTF.

The chain joins TRBV24-1 to TRBJ1-2; D perhaps matches TRBD1 (5 bases). Germline values: CDR1 KGHDR, CDR2 SFDVKD. This CDR3 has 14 residues. Trimming pared 4 bases from V and 7 bases from J, leaving 15 bases between. This chain's CDR3 is CATSDSRRVGGYTF. The CDR3, as DNA: TGTGCCACCAGTGACTCACGCAGGGTGGGTGGCTACACCTTC.

Here the CDR3 reads CASHPLGSGNQPQHF. The CDR3 coding sequence is TGTGCCAGCCATCCTTTGGGCAGTGGCAATCAGCCCCAGCATTTT. This chain links TRBV27 with TRBJ1-5; no clear D gene. The CDR3 spans 15 residues. Trimming shortened V by 8 bases and J by 2 bases, and 16 bases separated the two germline ends. Germline loops: CDR1 MNHEY, CDR2 SMNVEV (reference sequence).

This clone was seen a few times. This chain links TRBV5-4 with TRBJ2-7, with TRBD2 identical over 7 bases. From germline, CDR1 is SGHNT and CDR2 YYREEE (reference sequence). Trimming cost V 4 bases and J 2 bases; bases outside gene matches: 6. This CDR3 contains 14 residues. CDR3 coding DNA: TGTGCCAGCAGCATACGGACTAGTCCCTACGAGCAGTACTTC. Its protein product is CASSIRTSPYEQYF.

This chain uses TRBV25-1 with TRBJ2-3, with D uncertain. From germline, CDR1 is MGHDK and CDR2 SYGVNS. V was clipped by 8 bases and J by 6 bases, with 6 bases between them. The CDR3 length is 10 residues. CDR3 DNA sequence: TGTGCCAGCTCGTCGGATACGCAGTATTTT. This codes for CASSSDTQYF.

The chain carries TRBV6-2 or TRBV6-3 and TRBJ2-2, with 7 bases that match TRBD1. From germline, CDR1 is MNHEY and CDR2 SVGEGT. CDR3 length equals 15 residues. Trimming cost V 2 bases and J 6 bases; bases outside gene matches: 6. The CDR3 nucleotides read TGTGCCAGCAGTTACACAGGGGACGGCGCCGGGGAGCTGTTTTTT. This translates into CASSYTGDGAGELFF.

V usage is TRBV10-3 and J usage is TRBJ2-3, with 10 nucleotides matching TRBD2. J was trimmed by 1 base and V by 10 bases; bases with no gene match: 5. In germline, CDR1 is ENHRY, CDR2 SYGVKD. The CDR3 extends over 14 amino acids. The CDR3 DNA sequence: TGTGCCACCACCGGACTAGCGGGCACAGATACGCAGTATTTT. This encodes CATTGLAGTDTQYF.

This CDR3 reads CASSLVTSAHYNEQFF. The CDR3 nucleotides are TGTGCCAGCAGCTTAGTTACTAGCGCCCATTACAATGAGCAGTTCTTC. The chain carries TRBV11-2 and TRBJ2-1; 7 bases map to TRBD2. The CDR3 spans 16 residues. V shed 1 base, J shed 4 bases, and the junction held 7 bases outside the gene matches. CDR1 and CDR2 from the germline V gene are SGHAT and FQNNGV.

The chain links TRBV15 to TRBJ1-1; D not certain. This CDR3 comprises 14 residues. Trimming shortened V by 5 bases and J by 5 bases, and 15 bases separated the two germline ends. Germline V gene lookup returns CDR1 LNHNV and CDR2 YYDKDF (reference sequence). CDR3 amino acids: CATSPYRGDTEAFF. In DNA form, the CDR3 reads TGTGCCACCAGCCCCTATCGCGGGGATACTGAAGCTTTCTTT.

This clone was detected only once. This chain connects TRBV2 to TRBJ1-5; tentative D call: TRBD1 (6 bases). V gave up 5 bases and J gave up 1 base, with 15 bases separating them. The CDR3 consists of 16 residues. CDR1 is SNHLY and CDR2 is FYNNEI in the germline V gene. CDR3 sequence: CASSPRGGESNQPQHF. CDR3 coding DNA: TGTGCCAGCAGTCCTAGGGGGGGCGAGAGCAATCAGCCCCAGCATTTT. Variable domain in full (rest from reference TRBV2 and TRBJ1-5): EPEVTQTPSHQVTQMGQEVILRCVPISNHLYFYWYRQILGQKVEFLVSFYNNEISEKSEIFDDQFSVERPDGSNFTLKIRSTKLEDSAMYFCASSPRGGESNQPQHFGDGTRLSIL.

The chain links TRBV25-1 to TRBJ1-4; 11 positions agree with TRBD1. Germline CDR1 MGHDK, CDR2 SYGVNS. J lost 10 bases, V lost 4 bases, and 2 bases had no gene match. The CDR3 loop spans 13 amino acids. CDR3 sequence: CASSAGQGGKLFF. DNA of the CDR3: TGTGCCAGCAGTGCGGGACAGGGGGGAAAACTGTTTTTT.

The V gene is TRBV19, the J gene TRBJ1-6; 9 bases are a match to TRBD1. Per the germline V gene, CDR1 is LNHDA and CDR2 is SQIVND (reference sequence). The V gene end was trimmed by 10 bases and the J gene end by 10 bases; junction bases not matched to a gene: 2. The CDR3 spans 11 residues. CDR3 bases: TGTGCCACGGGACAGGGCTCACCCCTCCACTTT. This codes for CATGQGSPLHF.

This chain connects TRBV2 to TRBJ2-7, with 7 nucleotides matching TRBD2. Germline V CDR1 and CDR2: SNHLY, FYNNEI. This CDR3 comprises 15 residues. V lost 6 bases and J lost 5; bases outside the gene matches: 13. The CDR3 DNA follows: TGTGCCAGCAGGGGAGGGACTTCCCTCTGGGACGAGCAGTACTTC. Residues: CASRGGTSLWDEQYF.

The V gene is TRBV3-1 (or the pseudogene TRBV3-2), the J gene TRBJ1-3, with 8 bases fitting TRBD1. Germline V gives CDR1 LGHDT, CDR2 YNNKEL (reference sequence). CDR3 size: 19 residues. The V gene end was trimmed by 4 bases and the J gene end by 0 bases; junction bases not matched to a gene: 14. The CDR3 nucleotides read TGTGCCAGCAGCCCCTCCCGGGACAGGCTCTTGAGCTCTGGAAACACCATATATTTT. Its protein product is CASSPSRDRLLSSGNTIYF.

This clone was detected once. The CDR3 DNA follows: TGCGCCAGCAGCTTAAACCTCTGGAGGAGCATGAACACTGAAGCTTTCTTT. Translating gives CASSLNLWRSMNTEAFF. The chain recombines TRBV4-1 with TRBJ1-1, with D hard to call. The CDR3 consists of 17 residues. Germline loops: CDR1 MGHRA, CDR2 YSYEKL. Between the trimmed V and J ends, which lost 5 bases and 0 bases, there was a span of 19 bases.

The chain combines TRBV4-1 with TRBJ2-5; TRBD2 matches at 8 bases. J was trimmed by 7 bases and V by 0 bases; bases with no gene match: 7. In germline, CDR1 is MGHRA, CDR2 YSYEKL. The CDR3 extends over 15 amino acids. CDR3 nucleotides: TGCGCCAGCAGCCAAGATGGCTGGGCGGGGGGGACCCAGTACTTC. This translates into CASSQDGWAGGTQYF.